This T cell receptor beta chain came from a study of blood T cell repertoires in COVID-19. Study details: Samples taken during acute and convalescent COVID-19 were collected in the United States, Italy and Spain. PBMCs, B-cell-depleted T cells, or T cells were the source of the cDNA or gDNA that made up the material.

The table lists this clone with a count of one. After removal of 1 base from V and 1 base from J, the junction contained 3 bases not matched to a gene. This CDR3 has 16 amino acids. Per the germline V gene, CDR1 is LNHDA and CDR2 is SQIVND (reference sequence). In the original analysis: By means of reference gene primer amplification, nucleated cell counts were estimated. Measured with immunoSEQ multiplex PCR; TCRdb has only the in-frame clones, and not every one. The V and J calls and the clone size are those of that table, but D and trimming were determined from the DNA. The sample lists some 76,000 clones, over 75% occurring once.

J is TRBJ2-2 and V is TRBV19; TRBD2 matches at 7 bases. Material: peripheral blood. The sequence was obtained from a woman under 30 with acute or convalescent COVID-19. The CDR3 DNA is TGTGCCAGTAGTATAGGCGGCGGGGGGAACACCGGGGAGCTGTTTTTT. This codes for CASSIGGGGNTGELFF.